The entry below describes one TCR beta chain. Its target is not known. The data are from a study of T-cell reconstitution after alpha-beta-depleted transplantation in children. Study results and limitations: Some patients showed high day-60 TCRbeta diversity, which derived from surviving recipient T cells and thymic progenitors. Expanded graft clones, several hundred of them, were reportedly the source of alpha-beta T cells about two months after transplant. By one year post-transplant, T-cell counts and diversity largely arose from T cells that were newly produced.

Construction of the TCRbeta library involved unique molecular identifiers. One entry per CDR3 protein results from TCRdb running MiXCR on the PCR reads. The table has around 800,000 distinct CDR3 sequences, roughly 15% seen once. The CDR3 extends over 16 amino acids. Germline-derived CDR1 and CDR2 are LNHNV and YYDKDF (reference sequence). With 0 bases removed from V and 4 bases from J, the gap between germline ends came to 16 bases. Sequenced material: PBMCs, mostly from graft donor cells, taken 360 days after TCRalphabeta/CD19-depleted stem cell transplant. The sequence was collected from a male patient between 10 and 17 years old who had a stem cell transplant for acute lymphoblastic leukemia, so the T cells may come from the graft donor. J is TRBJ2-7 and V is TRBV15, with D possibly being TRBD2 (6 bases). The DNA for the CDR3 is TGTGCCACCAGCAGAGATATCATGCCAGGGAGGTACGAGCAGTACTTC. As protein: CATSRDIMPGRYEQYF.